The 7 T cell receptor beta chains listed next were all sequenced from one sample in a study of blood T cell repertoires in COVID-19 (dated by TCRdb to the early 2020s). The library was produced with the immunoSEQ multiplex PCR assay. This immuneACCESS table, as held by TCRdb, lists in-frame sequences with V and J called but not all clones. Of the missing ones, under half trace to an unresolved V gene in checked studies; the others have no known cause. This sample gives more than 400,000 clones in total; approximately 83% of them show up just once. Approximately 3.4% of the sample is taken by the ten largest. The sample consisted of peripheral blood. The receptors here all came from a human donor in a cohort sampled during active COVID-19.

The rearrangement joins TRBV19 to TRBJ1-1; 9 bases agree with TRBD1. The V and J ends lost 6 bases and 1 base, in that order; junction bases with no gene match: 0. The CDR3 extends over 13 amino acids. The germline V gene encodes CDR1 LNHDA and CDR2 SQIVND (reference sequence). The CDR3: CASRDRGNTEAFF. CDR3 nucleotides: TGTGCCAGTAGGGACAGGGGGAACACTGAAGCTTTCTTT.

Note on this clone: The sample contains more than one DNA sequence encoding this CDR3. J is TRBJ2-5 and V is TRBV5-1; 12 nucleotides align to TRBD1. The CDR3 has 15 residues. Germline V gene lookup returns CDR1 SGHRS and CDR2 YFSETQ. Germline trimming cut 2 bases from V and 5 bases from J; bases unmatched to any gene: 4. The CDR3 protein is CASSFGTGGQETQYF. DNA for the CDR3: TGCGCCAGCAGCTTCGGGACAGGGGGCCAGGAGACCCAGTACTTC.

The chain combines TRBV19 with TRBJ2-1; D is ambiguous. CDR1 LNHDA and CDR2 SQIVND come from the germline V gene (reference sequence). The CDR3 loop spans 16 amino acids. V was cut by 3 bases and J by 0 bases, with 12 bases left in between. CDR3 in DNA: TGTGCCAGTAGTATCGCTACCACCTACTCCTACAATGAGCAGTTCTTC. Amino acids: CASSIATTYSYNEQFF. Looking up the rest from reference TRBV19 and TRBJ2-1 gives the full variable domain: DGGITQSPKYLFRKEGQNVTLSCEQNLNHDAMYWYRQDPGQGLRLIYYSQIVNDFQKGDIAEGYSVSREKKESFPLTVTSAQKNPTAFYLCASSIATTYSYNEQFFGPGTRLTVL.

Remarks on this clone: A much bigger clone sits one base away, suggesting this may be a read error. The rearrangement links TRBV28 to TRBJ1-4; no clear D. Germline V gene lookup returns CDR1 MDHEN and CDR2 SYDVKM. V lost 6 bases and J lost 4, with 3 bases in between. The CDR3 runs 11 residues. In nucleotides, the CDR3 is TGTGCCAGCAGCCATAATGAAAAACTGTTTTTT. Its translation is CASSHNEKLFF.

This clone was detected once. The chain is built from TRBV5-4 and TRBJ1-2; 8 bases agree with TRBD1. With V trimmed by 1 base and J by 6 bases, 5 bases remained unmatched. CDR1 and CDR2 (germline): SGHNT, YYREEE (reference sequence). The CDR3 has 14 amino acids. Here the CDR3 DNA reads TGTGCCAGCAGCTTGACCGACAGGGGCGATGGCTACACCTTC. As protein: CASSLTDRGDGYTF.

The rearrangement uses TRBV2 and TRBJ1-4; 9 positions agree with TRBD1. Germline V gene sequence: CDR1 SNHLY, CDR2 FYNNEI. The V and J ends lost 6 bases and 7 bases, in that order; junction bases with no gene match: 6. The CDR3 runs 14 residues. Here the CDR3 reads CASRQGALTEKLFF. CDR3 DNA sequence: TGTGCCAGCAGACAGGGGGCTTTAACTGAAAAACTGTTTTTT.

The chain links TRBV7-8 to TRBJ2-5, with D possibly TRBD2 on 5 matching bases. Germline CDR1 SGHVS, CDR2 FQNEAQ. The CDR3 covers 17 residues. The V end lost 4 bases, the J end lost 2 bases, and 20 bases lay between the germline ends. CDR3 DNA: TGTGCCAGCAGCTACCCGATCGGGAATGAACAACAAGAGACCCAGTACTTC. As protein: CASSYPIGNEQQETQYF.